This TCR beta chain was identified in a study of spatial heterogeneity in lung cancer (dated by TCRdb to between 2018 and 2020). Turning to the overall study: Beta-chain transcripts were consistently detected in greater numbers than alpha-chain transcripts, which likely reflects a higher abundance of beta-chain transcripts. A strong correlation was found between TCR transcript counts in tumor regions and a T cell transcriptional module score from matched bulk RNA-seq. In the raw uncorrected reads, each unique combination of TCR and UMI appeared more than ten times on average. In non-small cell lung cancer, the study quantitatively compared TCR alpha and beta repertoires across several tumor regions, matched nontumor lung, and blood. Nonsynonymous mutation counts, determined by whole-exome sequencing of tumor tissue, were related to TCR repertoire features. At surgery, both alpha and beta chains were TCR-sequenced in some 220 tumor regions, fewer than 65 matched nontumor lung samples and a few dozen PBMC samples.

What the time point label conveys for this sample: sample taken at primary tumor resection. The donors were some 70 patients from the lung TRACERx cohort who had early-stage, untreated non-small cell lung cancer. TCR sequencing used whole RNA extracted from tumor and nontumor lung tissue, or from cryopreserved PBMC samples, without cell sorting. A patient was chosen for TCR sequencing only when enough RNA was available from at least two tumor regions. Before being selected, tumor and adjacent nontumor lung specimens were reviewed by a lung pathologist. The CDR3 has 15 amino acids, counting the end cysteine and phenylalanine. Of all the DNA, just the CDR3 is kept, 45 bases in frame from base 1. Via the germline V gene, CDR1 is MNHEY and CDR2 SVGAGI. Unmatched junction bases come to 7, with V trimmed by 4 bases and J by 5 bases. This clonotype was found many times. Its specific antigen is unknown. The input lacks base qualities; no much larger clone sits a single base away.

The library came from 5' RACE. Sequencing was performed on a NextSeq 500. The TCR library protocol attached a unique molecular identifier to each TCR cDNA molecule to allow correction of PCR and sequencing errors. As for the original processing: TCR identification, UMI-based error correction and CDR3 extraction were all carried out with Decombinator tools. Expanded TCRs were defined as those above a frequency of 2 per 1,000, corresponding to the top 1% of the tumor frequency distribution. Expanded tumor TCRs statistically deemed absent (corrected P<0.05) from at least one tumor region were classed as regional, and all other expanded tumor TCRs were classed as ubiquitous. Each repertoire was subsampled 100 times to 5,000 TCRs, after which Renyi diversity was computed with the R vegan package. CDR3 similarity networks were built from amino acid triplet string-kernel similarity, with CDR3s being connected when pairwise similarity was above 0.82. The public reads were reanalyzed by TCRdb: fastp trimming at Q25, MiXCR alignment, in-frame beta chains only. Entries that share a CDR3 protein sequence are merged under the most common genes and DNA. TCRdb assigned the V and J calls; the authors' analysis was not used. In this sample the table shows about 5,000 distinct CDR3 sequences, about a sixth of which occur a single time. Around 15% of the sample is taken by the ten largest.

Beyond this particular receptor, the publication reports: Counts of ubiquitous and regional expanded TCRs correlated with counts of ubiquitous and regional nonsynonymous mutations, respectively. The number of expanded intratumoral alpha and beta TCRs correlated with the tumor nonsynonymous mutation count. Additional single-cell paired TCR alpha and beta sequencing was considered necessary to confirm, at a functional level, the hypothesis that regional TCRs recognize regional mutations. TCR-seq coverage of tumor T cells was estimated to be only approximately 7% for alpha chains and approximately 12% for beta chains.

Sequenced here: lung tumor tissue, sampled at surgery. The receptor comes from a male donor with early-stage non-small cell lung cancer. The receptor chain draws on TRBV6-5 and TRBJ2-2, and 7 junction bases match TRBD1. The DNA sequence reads TGTGCCAGCAGTTGGGACAGCGGCGTAACCGGGGAGCTGTTTTTT. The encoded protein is CASSWDSGVTGELFF.